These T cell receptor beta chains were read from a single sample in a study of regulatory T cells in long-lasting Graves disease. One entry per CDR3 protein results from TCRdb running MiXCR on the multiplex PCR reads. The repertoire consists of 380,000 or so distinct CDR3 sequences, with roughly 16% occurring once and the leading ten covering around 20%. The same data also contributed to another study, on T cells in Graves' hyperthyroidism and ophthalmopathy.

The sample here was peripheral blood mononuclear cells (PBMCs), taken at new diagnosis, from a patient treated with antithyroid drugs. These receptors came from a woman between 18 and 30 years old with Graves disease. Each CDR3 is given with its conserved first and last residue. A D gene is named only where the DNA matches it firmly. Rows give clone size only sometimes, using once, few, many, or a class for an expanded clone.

cdr3_nt: TGCGCCAGCAGATCCGGACTAGCGGACACAGATACGCAGTATTTT
cdr3_aa: CASRSGLADTDTQYF
j_call: TRBJ2-3
d_call: TRBD2
clone_size: few
v_call: TRBV5-1

cdr3_nt: TGCAGTGCTAGAGATTCGCAAGGGAATGAAAAACTGTTTTTT
cdr3_aa: CSARDSQGNEKLFF
j_call: TRBJ1-4
d_call: NA
clone_size: NA
v_call: TRBV20-1

cdr3_nt: TGTGCCAGCAGTTTGGGGAGCCTTTCCGATAATTCACCCCTCCACTTT
cdr3_aa: CASSLGSLSDNSPLHF
j_call: TRBJ1-6
d_call: NA
clone_size: many
v_call: TRBV27

cdr3_nt: TGTGCCAGCTCAAACCGACAGGGGATAGTAACAGATACGCAGTATTTT
cdr3_aa: CASSNRQGIVTDTQYF
j_call: TRBJ2-3
d_call: TRBD1
clone_size: many
v_call: TRBV18

cdr3_nt: TGTGCCAGCAGTTACTCGCCCTTAAACACCGGGGAGCTGTTTTTT
cdr3_aa: CASSYSPLNTGELFF
j_call: TRBJ2-2
d_call: NA
clone_size: many
v_call: TRBV6-2/TRBV6-3

cdr3_nt: TGTGCCAGCAGTCCGGCCCGGGGGGCGGACGCCGGGGAGCTGTTTTTT
cdr3_aa: CASSPARGADAGELFF
j_call: TRBJ2-2
d_call: NA
clone_size: NA
v_call: TRBV6-2/TRBV6-3

cdr3_nt: TGCAGTGCCAACCTACAGGGGGGCACAGATACGCAGTATTTT
cdr3_aa: CSANLQGGTDTQYF
j_call: TRBJ2-3
d_call: TRBD1
clone_size: many
v_call: TRBV20-1

cdr3_nt: TGTGCCAGCAGCTTAGAACCAGGCGCTTTAGAAGCTTTCTTT
cdr3_aa: CASSLEPGALEAFF
j_call: TRBJ1-1
d_call: NA
clone_size: many
v_call: TRBV7-9

cdr3_nt: TGTGCCTTGGCGAGAGATCTGAACACTGAAGCTTTCTTT
cdr3_aa: CALARDLNTEAFF
j_call: TRBJ1-1
d_call: NA
clone_size: many
v_call: TRBV30

cdr3_nt: TGTGCCAGCAGTGCAAACAGGGGCGGCCCTGGCGGTGAGCAGTTCTTC
cdr3_aa: CASSANRGGPGGEQFF
j_call: TRBJ2-1
d_call: TRBD1
clone_size: many
v_call: TRBV3-1

cdr3_nt: TGCAGTGCTAGGGATCTCCGGGAGAGAGAGACCCAGTACTTC
cdr3_aa: CSARDLRERETQYF
j_call: TRBJ2-5
d_call: NA
clone_size: many
v_call: TRBV20-1

cdr3_nt: TGTGCCAGCAGGGAGGCGGGGGGACTTGAAGCTTTCTTT
cdr3_aa: CASREAGGLEAFF
j_call: TRBJ1-1
d_call: NA
clone_size: few
v_call: TRBV6-1

cdr3_nt: TGCGCCAGCAGCCTCGACGGCCTACAAAGGGGCAATCAGCCCCAGCATTTT
cdr3_aa: CASSLDGLQRGNQPQHF
j_call: TRBJ1-5
d_call: NA
clone_size: NA
v_call: TRBV4-1

cdr3_nt: TGTGCCAGCACAAACACAGATACGCAGTATTTT
cdr3_aa: CASTNTDTQYF
j_call: TRBJ2-3
d_call: NA
clone_size: many
v_call: TRBV7-8

cdr3_nt: TGTGCCAGCAGTGAATGGGCGACATCTGGGGCCAACGTCCTGACTTTC
cdr3_aa: CASSEWATSGANVLTF
j_call: TRBJ2-6
d_call: NA
clone_size: many
v_call: TRBV6-1

cdr3_nt: TGTGCCAGCAGTTTAGCGGGAGAGGGGAATGAGCAGTTCTTC
cdr3_aa: CASSLAGEGNEQFF
j_call: TRBJ2-1
d_call: TRBD2
clone_size: many
v_call: TRBV28

cdr3_nt: TGTGCCAGCAGTTACTCAGCCGACGTAAAAAATTCACCCCTCCAGTTT
cdr3_aa: CASSYSADVKNSPLQF
j_call: TRBJ1-6
d_call: NA
clone_size: NA
v_call: TRBV6-5

cdr3_nt: TGCAGCGTTGTTGTGTTTTTCACAGATACGCAGTATTTT
cdr3_aa: CSVVVFFTDTQYF
j_call: TRBJ2-3
d_call: NA
clone_size: NA
v_call: TRBV29-1

cdr3_nt: TGTGCCGGCAGTCCGTACGACTGGCGGAGCTCCTACAATGAGCAGTTCTTC
cdr3_aa: CAGSPYDWRSSYNEQFF
j_call: TRBJ2-1
d_call: NA
clone_size: few
v_call: TRBV27

cdr3_nt: TGCGCCAGCAGCGAACTTCCGGGGGCCGGGGAGACCCAGTACTTC
cdr3_aa: CASSELPGAGETQYF
j_call: TRBJ2-5
d_call: NA
clone_size: NA
v_call: TRBV5-1

cdr3_nt: TGTGCCAGCAGTTTATCGAGCGATTCCTACAATGAGCAGTTCTTC
cdr3_aa: CASSLSSDSYNEQFF
j_call: TRBJ2-1
d_call: NA
clone_size: many
v_call: TRBV12-3/TRBV12-4

cdr3_nt: TGTGCCAGCAGCCCCGCCTCCTATAATTCACCCCTCCACTTT
cdr3_aa: CASSPASYNSPLHF
j_call: TRBJ1-6
d_call: NA
clone_size: few
v_call: TRBV6-1

cdr3_nt: TGTGCCAGCGGCTTTTGGGGACCCTTTTCGCCCCAGCATTTT
cdr3_aa: CASGFWGPFSPQHF
j_call: TRBJ1-5
d_call: NA
clone_size: NA
v_call: TRBV5-6

cdr3_nt: TGCGCCAGCAGCTTGGCCGCAGGATGGGGTACTGAAGCTTTCTTT
cdr3_aa: CASSLAAGWGTEAFF
j_call: TRBJ1-1
d_call: NA
clone_size: many
v_call: TRBV5-1

cdr3_nt: TGCAGTGCTAGAGATCAACCTGAAGCTTTCTTT
cdr3_aa: CSARDQPEAFF
j_call: TRBJ1-1
d_call: NA
clone_size: NA
v_call: TRBV20-1

cdr3_nt: TGTGCCAGCAGGACAGGGTCGATGAACACTGAAGCTTTCTTT
cdr3_aa: CASRTGSMNTEAFF
j_call: TRBJ1-1
d_call: TRBD1
clone_size: NA
v_call: TRBV27

cdr3_nt: TGTGCCAGCAGCTTGACGGTCTACAGGGGAGAAAAACTGTTTTTT
cdr3_aa: CASSLTVYRGEKLFF
j_call: TRBJ1-4
d_call: TRBD1
clone_size: few
v_call: TRBV7-8

cdr3_nt: TGTGCCAGCTCTTCTTGGGGGACAGGGAAAGACAATGAGCAGTTCTTC
cdr3_aa: CASSSWGTGKDNEQFF
j_call: TRBJ2-1
d_call: TRBD1
clone_size: many
v_call: TRBV6-1

cdr3_nt: TGTGCCAGCAGCGCCTCCGGGACAGGGACGGACACCATATATTTT
cdr3_aa: CASSASGTGTDTIYF
j_call: TRBJ1-3
d_call: TRBD1
clone_size: NA
v_call: TRBV9

cdr3_nt: TGTGCCAGCAGTAAAGGTAGCAATCAGCCCCAGCATTTT
cdr3_aa: CASSKGSNQPQHF
j_call: TRBJ1-5
d_call: NA
clone_size: few
v_call: TRBV12-3/TRBV12-4

cdr3_nt: TGTGCCAGCAGTCCACACGCACTGAACACTGAAGCTTTCTTT
cdr3_aa: CASSPHALNTEAFF
j_call: TRBJ1-1
d_call: NA
clone_size: few
v_call: TRBV28

cdr3_nt: TGTGCCTGGAGCCTCAGGGGGGGGAACACTGAAGCTTTCTTT
cdr3_aa: CAWSLRGGNTEAFF
j_call: TRBJ1-1
d_call: TRBD1
clone_size: many
v_call: TRBV30

cdr3_nt: TGTGCCAGCAGCCCGGACAGCCACAATCAGCCCCAGCATTTT
cdr3_aa: CASSPDSHNQPQHF
j_call: TRBJ1-5
d_call: NA
clone_size: few
v_call: TRBV28

cdr3_nt: TGTGCCATGGCTAAAGGGACAGGGGCCAATGAGCAGTTCTTC
cdr3_aa: CAMAKGTGANEQFF
j_call: TRBJ2-1
d_call: TRBD1
clone_size: many
v_call: TRBV10-3

cdr3_nt: TGTGCCTGGAGCAATCGCAAGGTGTCCTACGAGCAGTACTTC
cdr3_aa: CAWSNRKVSYEQYF
j_call: TRBJ2-7
d_call: NA
clone_size: NA
v_call: TRBV30

cdr3_nt: TGTGCCAGCAGCACACAGGGGTTTCGCACTGAAGCTTTCTTT
cdr3_aa: CASSTQGFRTEAFF
j_call: TRBJ1-1
d_call: TRBD1
clone_size: NA
v_call: TRBV13

cdr3_nt: TGTGCCAGCAGTACCACACCGGGACAGGGGAATCAGCCCCAGCATTTT
cdr3_aa: CASSTTPGQGNQPQHF
j_call: TRBJ1-5
d_call: TRBD1
clone_size: many
v_call: TRBV12-3/TRBV12-4

cdr3_nt: TGCAGTGCTAGCTTTGGACAGGGGAACACTGAAGCTTTCTTT
cdr3_aa: CSASFGQGNTEAFF
j_call: TRBJ1-1
d_call: TRBD1
clone_size: NA
v_call: TRBV20-1

cdr3_nt: TGTGCCCCTGGTGGGGGCACCGGGGAGCTGTTTTTT
cdr3_aa: CAPGGGTGELFF
j_call: TRBJ2-2
d_call: NA
clone_size: many
v_call: TRBV6-1

cdr3_nt: TGCAGCGTTGAGGTGGGCTACGAGCAGTACTTC
cdr3_aa: CSVEVGYEQYF
j_call: TRBJ2-7
d_call: NA
clone_size: NA
v_call: TRBV29-1

cdr3_nt: TGTGCCAGCAGCCCTTTGGGGGCTGTGGGCAATCAGCCCCAGCATTTT
cdr3_aa: CASSPLGAVGNQPQHF
j_call: TRBJ1-5
d_call: NA
clone_size: many
v_call: TRBV7-8

cdr3_nt: TGTGCCTGGAGGATGGGACAGACGAACACTGAAGCTTTCTTT
cdr3_aa: CAWRMGQTNTEAFF
j_call: TRBJ1-1
d_call: TRBD1
clone_size: many
v_call: TRBV30

cdr3_nt: TGTGCCAGCAGTCCACTCAGGGGTGAGAGTACTGAAGCTTTCTTT
cdr3_aa: CASSPLRGESTEAFF
j_call: TRBJ1-1
d_call: NA
clone_size: many
v_call: TRBV28

cdr3_nt: TGTGCCTGGAGTGTGAATAGTGGGGAGACCCAGTACTTC
cdr3_aa: CAWSVNSGETQYF
j_call: TRBJ2-5
d_call: NA
clone_size: NA
v_call: TRBV30

cdr3_nt: TGCAGCGTTGAATTGGAGGGTGGACTAGCGGGATTGTATGAGCAGTTCTTC
cdr3_aa: CSVELEGGLAGLYEQFF
j_call: TRBJ2-1
d_call: TRBD2
clone_size: few
v_call: TRBV29-1

cdr3_nt: TGTGCCAGCAGGAAGGGAGGGACTGAAGCTTTCTTT
cdr3_aa: CASRKGGTEAFF
j_call: TRBJ1-1
d_call: NA
clone_size: NA
v_call: TRBV5-6

cdr3_nt: TGCAGTGCCGCCTCGGGACTAGCGGGGCCAGGACAAGAGACCCAGTACTTC
cdr3_aa: CSAASGLAGPGQETQYF
j_call: TRBJ2-5
d_call: TRBD2
clone_size: many
v_call: TRBV20-1